These 27 T cell receptor beta chains were all obtained from the same sample, sequenced in a study of blood T cell repertoires in COVID-19. The repertoire was sequenced with immunoSEQ multiplex PCR; TCRdb's copy has only in-frame clones and lacks some. Of about 150,000 clones detected, about 83% appear once; the ten largest clones hold approximately 2.6%. Sequenced: peripheral blood. The receptors shown here come from a woman over 75 with COVID-19, enrolled during active disease.

V gene TRBV3-1 (or the pseudogene TRBV3-2) combines with J gene TRBJ2-1; the D gene is possibly TRBD1 (6 bases). Trimming shortened V by 4 bases and J by 2 bases, and 12 bases separated the two germline ends. The CDR3 is made up of 15 amino acids. Germline lookup yields CDR1 LGHDT and CDR2 YNNKEL (reference sequence). In nucleotides, the CDR3 is TGTGCCAGCAGCCCCTTCAGGGGCCCCTACAATGAGCAGTTCTTC. It yields the protein CASSPFRGPYNEQFF.

The rearrangement joins TRBV9 to TRBJ2-1; unclear D gene. CDR3 length: 14 residues. Germline values: CDR1 SGDLS, CDR2 YYNGEE. V was cut by 0 bases and J by 2 bases, with 6 bases left in between. CDR3 sequence reads: CASSVDSTYNEQFF. The CDR3 DNA is TGTGCCAGCAGCGTAGATAGCACCTACAATGAGCAGTTCTTC.

The chain links TRBV14 to TRBJ1-1; 7 nucleotides line up with TRBD1. V lost 3 bases to trimming and J lost 1 base; unmatched junction nucleotides: 8. Looked up from germline, CDR1 is SGHDN and CDR2 is FVKESK. The CDR3 totals 16 residues. CDR3 sequence: CASSQGQRPRNTEAFF. The CDR3 DNA sequence: TGTGCCAGCAGCCAGGGACAGCGCCCGAGGAACACTGAAGCTTTCTTT.

V gene TRBV24-1 combines with J gene TRBJ1-1; TRBD1 matches at 7 bases. After removal of 3 bases from V and 9 bases from J, the junction contained 3 bases not matched to a gene. This CDR3 has 12 residues. Germline V gene data show CDR1 as KGHDR and CDR2 as SFDVKD. Here the CDR3 DNA reads TGTGCCACCAGTGATCAGACAGGGAAAGCTTTCTTT. Protein: CATSDQTGKAFF.

The chain carries TRBV30 and TRBJ2-5; D gene uncertain. Germline V lookup: CDR1 GTSNPN, CDR2 SVGIG (reference sequence). The CDR3 totals 12 residues. V lost 3 bases and J lost 5, with 10 bases in between. CDR3 coding DNA: TGTGCCTGGAGCCCGGTCGGGGAGACCCAGTACTTC. Residues: CAWSPVGETQYF. Filled out from reference TRBV30 and TRBJ2-5, the complete variable domain reads SQTIHQWPATLVQPVGSPLSLECTVEGTSNPNLYWYRQAAGRGLQLLFYSVGIGQISSEVPQNLSASRPQDRQFILSSKKLLLSDSGFYLCAWSPVGETQYFGPGTRLLVL.

This chain connects TRBV6-4 to TRBJ1-5; D call uncertain. There are 14 residues in the CDR3. The ends were cut back, 10 bases at V and 1 base at J, with 14 bases in the middle. From germline, CDR1 is MRHNA and CDR2 SNTAGT. CDR3 DNA: TGTGCCACACTGAACCGAAAGAGCAATCAGCCCCAGCATTTT. Amino acid sequence: CATLNRKSNQPQHF.

This clone was seen just once. The chain uses TRBV29-1 and TRBJ1-1; 8 positions match TRBD1. Germline trimming cut 6 bases from V and 5 bases from J; bases unmatched to any gene: 5. CDR3 length: 12 residues. Germline CDR1 reads SQVTM; CDR2 reads ANQGSEA. CDR3: CSVVTGATEAFF. The CDR3 DNA reads TGCAGCGTGGTGACAGGGGCGACTGAAGCTTTCTTT. The full variable domain, with the rest looked up from reference TRBV29-1 and TRBJ1-1, is SAVISQKPSRDICQRGTSLTIQCQVDSQVTMMFWYRQQPGQSLTLIATANQGSEATYESGFVIDKFPISRPNLTFSTLTVSNMSPEDSSIYLCSVVTGATEAFFGQGTRLTVV.

This clone was seen a handful of times. The chain joins TRBV18 to TRBJ1-2; 10 nucleotides match TRBD1. The junction had 0 bases not matched to a gene; V was cut back by 3 bases and J by 8 bases. The CDR3 loop spans 12 amino acids. CDR1 and CDR2 from the germline V gene are KGHSH and LQKENI. CDR3 DNA sequence: TGTGCCAGCTCACCGACAGGGGGCGGCTACACCTTC. This translates into CASSPTGGGYTF.

This sequence joins TRBV7-2 and TRBJ2-5, with 15 bases aligning to TRBD2. The CDR3 is 16 amino acids. The germline CDR1 and CDR2 sequences are SGHTA and FQGNSA. The V and J ends lost 5 bases and 4 bases, in that order; junction bases with no gene match: 5. The chain's CDR3 is CASSRTSGGGGETQYF. The CDR3 nucleotides are TGTGCCAGCAGCCGGACTAGCGGGGGGGGCGGAGAGACCCAGTACTTC.

This clone has just a few counts. The V gene is TRBV7-3, the J gene TRBJ2-3; 7 bases map to TRBD1. The V gene's germline CDR1 is SGHTA and CDR2 FQGTGA. J was trimmed by 1 base and V by 5 bases; bases with no gene match: 6. The CDR3 contains 15 residues. CDR3 sequence: CASSLTGARTDTQYF. The CDR3 coding sequence is TGTGCCAGCAGCCTTACAGGGGCCCGCACAGATACGCAGTATTTT.

J is TRBJ2-2 and V is TRBV7-2, with TRBD2 matching 13 bases. Looked up from germline, CDR1 is SGHTA and CDR2 is FQGNSA. The ends lost 5 bases at V and 4 bases at J; junction bases unmatched: 4. This CDR3 is built from 16 residues. CDR3 residues: CASSLTSGGVTGELFF. Written as DNA, the CDR3 is TGTGCCAGCAGCCTCACTAGCGGGGGGGTCACCGGGGAGCTGTTTTTT. Together with reference TRBV7-2 and TRBJ2-2, the CDR3 gives the full variable domain: GAGVSQSPSNKVTEKGKDVELRCDPISGHTALYWYRQSLGQGLEFLIYFQGNSAPDKSGLPSDRFSAERTGGSVSTLTIQRTQQEDSAVYLCASSLTSGGVTGELFFGEGSRLTVL.

CDR3 bases: TGTGCCAGCAGGGGGACAGGGGGCACTGAAGCTTTCTTT. As protein: CASRGTGGTEAFF. This rearrangement joins TRBV2 to TRBJ1-1, with 11 bases lining up with TRBD1. This CDR3 has 13 amino acids. Germline V lookup: CDR1 SNHLY, CDR2 FYNNEI. Losses at the gene ends were 6 bases for V and 4 bases for J; bases not matched to a gene: 1.

The chain employs TRBV30 and TRBJ2-5; TRBD2 aligns across 13 bases. J lost 7 bases, V lost 0 bases, and 5 bases had no gene match. CDR1 and CDR2 from the germline V gene are GTSNPN and SVGIG (reference sequence). This CDR3 spans 15 amino acids. CDR3 protein: CAWSVLAGGPGTQYF. CDR3 nucleotides: TGTGCCTGGAGTGTACTAGCGGGGGGGCCGGGGACCCAGTACTTC.

This sequence joins TRBV2 and TRBJ2-5, with D perhaps matching TRBD2 (5 bases). V shed 0 bases and J shed 5 bases, with 13 bases lying between them. CDR3 length: 15 residues. The germline V gene has CDR1 SNHLY and CDR2 FYNNEI. The CDR3 DNA is TGTGCCAGCAGTGAAGCGCTAGCCCGGCCGGAGACCCAGTACTTC. Amino acid sequence: CASSEALARPETQYF.

This clone was detected only once. The DNA for the CDR3 is TGTGCCTGGAGTGGGGGAGTAAATCAGCCCCAGCATTTT. Its translation is CAWSGGVNQPQHF. The V call is TRBV30, the J call TRBJ1-5; no reliable D call. The CDR3 runs 13 residues. CDR1 is GTSNPN and CDR2 is SVGIG in the germline V gene (reference sequence). The germline V and J ends were trimmed by 1 base and 4 bases, with 8 bases remaining between them.

This rearrangement joins TRBV13 to TRBJ2-7; no reliable D call. The V end lost 1 base, the J end lost 1 base, and 8 bases lay between the germline ends. Germline assignment: CDR1 PRHDT and CDR2 FYEKMQ (reference sequence). The CDR3 extends over 14 amino acids. DNA of the CDR3: TGTGCCAGCAGCTTAGACAGAGAATCCTACGAGCAGTACTTC. This encodes CASSLDRESYEQYF.

This clone has a handful of counts. The chain employs TRBV28 and TRBJ1-1; tentative D call: TRBD1 (6 bases). The CDR3 is made up of 12 amino acids. The germline CDR1 and CDR2 sequences are MDHEN and SYDVKM. Trimming left V 6 bases short and J 1 base short, with 6 bases between. CDR3 in amino acids: CASRTGNTEAFF. DNA of the CDR3: TGTGCCAGCAGGACAGGGAACACTGAAGCTTTCTTT.

The table lists this clone with a few counts. The chain carries TRBV7-9 and TRBJ2-1, with TRBD2 matching over 12 bases. Per the germline V gene, CDR1 is SEHNR and CDR2 is FQNEAQ (reference sequence). This CDR3 has 17 residues. After removal of 5 bases from V and 8 bases from J, the junction contained 13 bases not matched to a gene. This CDR3 reads CASSQRLAGEVAHEQFF. The CDR3 DNA reads TGTGCCAGCAGCCAGAGACTAGCGGGAGAAGTTGCCCATGAGCAGTTCTTC.

The CDR3 nucleotides read TGTGCCAGCAGTTTGAGGAACACTGAAGCTTTCTTT. Protein: CASSLRNTEAFF. V gene TRBV28 combines with J gene TRBJ1-1; D is unclear. With 3 bases removed from V and 1 base from J, the gap between germline ends came to 3 bases. Germline V gene sequence: CDR1 MDHEN, CDR2 SYDVKM. This CDR3 comprises 12 residues.

The V call is TRBV7-3, the J call TRBJ2-1; 12 bases fit TRBD2. CDR1 SGHTA and CDR2 FQGTGA come from the germline V gene. J was trimmed by 9 bases and V by 2 bases; bases with no gene match: 8. The CDR3 runs 16 residues. In nucleotides, the CDR3 is TGTGCCAGCAGCTTACTCCCTAGCGGGAGGGCCGGTGAGCAGTTCTTC. Residues: CASSLLPSGRAGEQFF. Complete variable domain (other parts from reference TRBV7-3 and TRBJ2-1): GAGVSQTPSNKVTEKGKYVELRCDPISGHTALYWYRQSLGQGPEFLIYFQGTGAADDSGLPNDRFFAVRPEGSVSTLKIQRTERGDSAVYLCASSLLPSGRAGEQFFGPGTRLTVL.

This clone occurred a few times. This sequence joins TRBV15 and TRBJ1-2; D possibly corresponds to TRBD1 (6 bases). V lost 1 base, J lost 7 bases, and 10 bases lay in between. The CDR3 has 13 residues. Germline assignment: CDR1 LNHNV and CDR2 YYDKDF (reference sequence). The CDR3 is CATSRGDRLGYTF. The CDR3 DNA follows: TGTGCCACCAGCAGAGGAGACAGGCTTGGCTACACCTTC.

V usage is TRBV11-1 and J usage is TRBJ2-5, with D perhaps matching TRBD2 (6 bases). The CDR3 runs to 14 residues. The germline CDR1 and CDR2 sequences are SGHAT and FQDESV (reference sequence). Between the trimmed V and J ends, which lost 6 bases and 2 bases, there was a span of 13 bases. The CDR3 region has the DNA TGTGCCAGCAGTTCCTTAGCGGATCAAGAGACCCAGTACTTC. Translating it yields CASSSLADQETQYF.

The V gene is TRBV6-6, the J gene TRBJ2-7; 7 nucleotides line up with TRBD1. Germline loops: CDR1 MNHNY, CDR2 SVGAGI (reference sequence). The CDR3 spans 14 residues. V lost 3 bases to trimming and J lost 4 bases; unmatched junction nucleotides: 6. CDR3 DNA sequence: TGTGCCAGCAGTTATCCCGGGACAGCTTACGAGCAGTACTTC. Its protein product is CASSYPGTAYEQYF.

This chain connects TRBV5-1 to TRBJ2-7, with D tentatively TRBD2 (6 bases). Trimming shortened V by 4 bases and J by 6 bases, and 17 bases separated the two germline ends. Germline V gives CDR1 SGHRS, CDR2 YFSETQ. CDR3 length: 14 residues. The CDR3 DNA sequence: TGCGCCAGCAGCCAACTAGCCCGGGTAGGCGAGCAGTACTTC. Translated, it gives CASSQLARVGEQYF.

The chain uses TRBV10-1 and TRBJ1-5; a weak D match, TRBD1 (5 bases). This CDR3 has 16 amino acids. Germline V lookup: CDR1 WNHNN, CDR2 SYGVQD (reference sequence). Trimming left V 0 bases short and J 0 bases short, with 9 bases between. Here the CDR3 DNA reads TGCGCCAGCAGTGAGTCCTCAGGGTATAGCAATCAGCCCCAGCATTTT. Its translation is CASSESSGYSNQPQHF.

The rearrangement links TRBV28 to TRBJ2-1; 8 bases agree with TRBD2. Unmatched junction bases numbered 16, after V lost 6 bases and J lost 3 bases. The CDR3 contains 18 residues. Germline CDR1 and CDR2: MDHEN and SYDVKM. CDR3 DNA: TGTGCCAGCAGGTCCCGGGAGGGAGGCTTGGGCTTCTACAATGAGCAGTTCTTC. It codes for CASRSREGGLGFYNEQFF.

The chain recombines TRBV5-1 with TRBJ2-1, with TRBD2 matching over 7 bases. Losses at the gene ends were 3 bases for V and 4 bases for J; bases not matched to a gene: 10. The germline CDR1 and CDR2 sequences are SGHRS and YFSETQ. This CDR3 is 16 amino acids long. CDR3 nucleotide sequence: TGCGCCAGCAGCTCCCGATTAGCGGGCCTATACAATGAGCAGTTCTTC. Protein product: CASSSRLAGLYNEQFF.